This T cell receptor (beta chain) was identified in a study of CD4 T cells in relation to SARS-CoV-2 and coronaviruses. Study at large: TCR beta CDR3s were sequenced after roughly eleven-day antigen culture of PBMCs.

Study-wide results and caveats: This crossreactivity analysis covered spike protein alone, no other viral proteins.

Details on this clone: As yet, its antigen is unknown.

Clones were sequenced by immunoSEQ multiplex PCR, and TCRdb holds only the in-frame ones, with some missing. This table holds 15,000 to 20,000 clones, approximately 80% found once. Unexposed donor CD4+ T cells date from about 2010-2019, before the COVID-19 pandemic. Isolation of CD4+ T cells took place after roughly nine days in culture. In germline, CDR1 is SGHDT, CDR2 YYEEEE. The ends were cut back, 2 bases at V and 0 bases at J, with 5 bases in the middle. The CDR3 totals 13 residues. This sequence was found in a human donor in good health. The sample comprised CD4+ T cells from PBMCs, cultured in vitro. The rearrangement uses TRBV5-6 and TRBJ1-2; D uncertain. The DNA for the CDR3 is TGTGCCAGCAGCTTACCCCCTAACTATGGCTACACCTTC. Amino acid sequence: CASSLPPNYGYTF. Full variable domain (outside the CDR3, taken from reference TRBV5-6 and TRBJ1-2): DAGVTQSPTHLIKTRGQQVTLRCSPKSGHDTVSWYQQALGQGPQFIFQYYEEEERQRGNFPDRFSGHQFPNYSSELNVNALLLGDSALYLCASSLPPNYGYTFGSGTRLTVV.